This T cell receptor beta chain was identified during a study of shared clonotypes between healthy human individuals. Each donor was a Caucasian adult residing in Nashville, Tennessee. Samples underwent the assay at deep level. Every unsorted PBMC PCR replicate was loaded with 250 to 300 ng DNA, roughly 30,000 T cell genomes. Measured with immunoSEQ multiplex PCR; TCRdb has only the in-frame clones, and not every one. The table includes 450,000 to 500,000 clones, 76% detected once. This receptor was taken from a woman aged 40-49 years in good health. Some clones in this sample may be carry-over from other donors' samples. Sequences were obtained from PBMCs.

CDR3 sequence (DNA): TGTGCCAGCAGTCGCAGCGGGGGGGGCTCCTACGAGCAGTACTTC. Translating gives CASSRSGGGSYEQYF. V and J are TRBV7-6 and TRBJ2-7, with 10 bases identical to TRBD2. The V gene end was trimmed by 6 bases and the J gene end by 0 bases; junction bases not matched to a gene: 5. There are 15 residues in the CDR3. Germline V gene sequence: CDR1 SGHVS, CDR2 FNYEAQ.